Below are 9 T cell receptor beta chains sequenced from a single sample in a study of T cell responses to AZD1222 COVID-19 vaccine. Some clones are missing from TCRdb's copy, which holds only in-frame ones; the method was immunoSEQ multiplex PCR. The sample has approximately 120,000 clones, roughly 82% seen once; the top ten hold about 26%. Sequences were derived from peripheral blood, sampled 28 days after the second AZD1222 dose. These TCRs come from an adult who received the AZD1222 COVID-19 vaccine.

The rearrangement links TRBV4-2 to TRBJ1-1; 10 bases line up with TRBD1. V shed 0 bases, J shed 5 bases, and the junction held 15 bases outside the gene matches. This CDR3 spans 19 amino acids. Per germline, CDR1 LGHNA and CDR2 YNFKEQ. DNA for the CDR3: TGTGCCAGCAGCCAAGATCCCTTAGCAGACAGGGGGCGTTTAACTGAAGCTTTCTTT. It yields the protein CASSQDPLADRGRLTEAFF.

This clone has a single count. The V call is TRBV29-1, the J call TRBJ2-2; TRBD1 is a possible D gene (6 bases). Germline lookup yields CDR1 SQVTM and CDR2 ANQGSEA. The CDR3 is made up of 15 amino acids. Trimming left V 5 bases short and J 5 bases short, with 18 bases between. The DNA for the CDR3 is TGCAGCGTTAGCCCCTCCAGGGGCCGGACCGGGGAGCTGTTTTTT. Amino acid sequence: CSVSPSRGRTGELFF.

The chain has TRBV15 and TRBJ2-5; D may be TRBD1 or TRBD2 (5 bases each). CDR1 and CDR2 (germline): LNHNV, YYDKDF (reference sequence). The CDR3 contains 13 residues. V lost 3 bases, J lost 4 bases, and 9 bases lay in between. The chain's CDR3 is CATSRGTSETQYF. The CDR3 DNA is TGTGCCACCAGCAGGGGGACCTCAGAGACCCAGTACTTC.

The chain has TRBV6-4 and TRBJ2-7; 10 nucleotides line up with TRBD1. Looked up from germline, CDR1 is MRHNA and CDR2 is SNTAGT. V gave up 7 bases and J gave up 4 bases; unmatched junction bases: 22. CDR3 size: 19 residues. In DNA form, the CDR3 reads TGTGCCAGCACCCTCACCGGGACAGGGGCCCTCGGTCGCGATTACGAGCAGTACTTC. Protein product: CASTLTGTGALGRDYEQYF.

This clone occurred once. This rearrangement joins TRBV7-8 to TRBJ2-1, with 7 bases that match TRBD2. Trimming took 1 base from V and 2 from J; bases not matched to a gene: 2. The length of the CDR3 is 15 residues. Germline lookup yields CDR1 SGHVS and CDR2 FQNEAQ. The CDR3 nucleotides read TGTGCCAGCAGCTTAGTCGGGGGGACCTACAATGAGCAGTTCTTC. This encodes CASSLVGGTYNEQFF.

The chain combines TRBV13 with TRBJ1-3, with D unresolved. Germline assignment: CDR1 PRHDT and CDR2 FYEKMQ (reference sequence). The V end lost 0 bases, the J end lost 0 bases, and 12 bases lay between the germline ends. The CDR3 totals 17 residues. Written as DNA, the CDR3 is TGTGCCAGCAGCTTAGGTTCCAGAAAGAACTCTGGAAACACCATATATTTT. Its translation: CASSLGSRKNSGNTIYF.

This chain connects TRBV2 to TRBJ1-1, with D hard to call. V dropped 4 bases and J dropped 1 base, with 10 bases sitting between them. Germline assignment: CDR1 SNHLY and CDR2 FYNNEI. This CDR3 contains 14 residues. In nucleotides, the CDR3 is TGTGCCAGCAGTGTGGGCAGGAGGAACACTGAAGCTTTCTTT. Encoded protein: CASSVGRRNTEAFF.

V gene TRBV7-2 combines with J gene TRBJ2-3, with TRBD1 matching over 10 bases. Germline loops: CDR1 SGHTA, CDR2 FQGNSA. The CDR3 is 14 residues long. V trimming: 4 bases; J trimming: 6 bases; junction bases outside the gene matches: 4. The CDR3 here is CASSSQGQGDTQYF. DNA for the CDR3: TGTGCCAGCAGCTCACAGGGACAGGGGGATACGCAGTATTTT.

V and J are TRBV12-3 or TRBV12-4 and TRBJ2-7; 9 nucleotides agree with TRBD1. V trimming: 8 bases; J trimming: 7 bases; junction bases outside the gene matches: 9. The CDR3 covers 13 residues. The CDR3 DNA reads as TGTGCCAGCTCGCGGACAGGGGCGCGGGAGCAGTACTTC. The encoded protein is CASSRTGAREQYF.